This TCR beta chain comes out of a study of blood T cell repertoires in COVID-19. Study overall: Whether acute or convalescent, the COVID-19 samples came from the United States, Italy and Spain. PBMCs, B-cell-depleted T cells, or T cells provided the cDNA or gDNA that made up the material.

Produced via immunoSEQ multiplex PCR; TCRdb's table is partial and in-frame only. The sample records approximately 200,000 clones, approximately 86% being singletons. This CDR3 is built from 12 residues. V was clipped by 2 bases and J by 5 bases, with 6 bases between them. This clonotype originated in a woman younger than 45 with active or convalescent COVID-19. Specimen: peripheral blood. This chain uses TRBV12-3 or TRBV12-4 with TRBJ1-1; D uncertain. The CDR3 DNA reads TGTGCCAGCAGTTTAATCAGGACTGAAGCTTTCTTT. Translated, it gives CASSLIRTEAFF.